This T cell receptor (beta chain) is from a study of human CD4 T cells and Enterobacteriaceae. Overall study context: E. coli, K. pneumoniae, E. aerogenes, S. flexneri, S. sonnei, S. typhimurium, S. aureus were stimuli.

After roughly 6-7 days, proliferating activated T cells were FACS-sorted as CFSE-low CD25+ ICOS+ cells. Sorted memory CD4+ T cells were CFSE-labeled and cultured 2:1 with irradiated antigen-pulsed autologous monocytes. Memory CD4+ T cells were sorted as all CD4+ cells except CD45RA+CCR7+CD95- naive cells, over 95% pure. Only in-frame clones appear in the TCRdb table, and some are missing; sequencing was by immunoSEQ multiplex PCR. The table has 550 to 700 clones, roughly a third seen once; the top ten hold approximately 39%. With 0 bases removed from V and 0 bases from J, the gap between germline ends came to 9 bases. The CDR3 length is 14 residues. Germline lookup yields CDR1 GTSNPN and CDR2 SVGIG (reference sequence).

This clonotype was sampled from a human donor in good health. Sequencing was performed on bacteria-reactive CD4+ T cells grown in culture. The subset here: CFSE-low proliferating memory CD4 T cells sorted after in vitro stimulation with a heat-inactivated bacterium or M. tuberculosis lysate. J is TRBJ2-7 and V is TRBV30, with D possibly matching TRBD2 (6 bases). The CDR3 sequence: CAWSVGGSSYEQYF. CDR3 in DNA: TGTGCCTGGAGTGTGGGGGGATCCTCCTACGAGCAGTACTTC.